These T cell receptor beta chains were read from a single sample in a study of Graves' ophthalmopathy and Graves' hyperthyroidism. TCRdb re-analysed the multiplex PCR reads in MiXCR, keeping a single row per CDR3 protein. The table shows over a million distinct CDR3 sequences, with 36% occurring only once. Sequencing was carried out using peripheral blood or thyroid tissue (not recorded which). The receptor set was obtained from an adult man with Graves' hyperthyroidism. Each CDR3 is given without its conserved first and last residue. A D gene is named only where the DNA matches it firmly.

d_call,j_call,v_call,cdr3_aa
TRBD1,TRBJ1-5,TRBV2,ASRTGVYQPQH
TRBD1,TRBJ2-2,TRBV2,ASSSYPDRVNTGELF
.,TRBJ2-2,TRBV7-9,ASSLDSGSFTGELF
.,TRBJ1-5,TRBV20-1,SASFGAVGNQPQH
.,TRBJ2-2,TRBV7-9,ASSIAPGSNTGELF
.,TRBJ2-7,TRBV2,ASTSGDYRGSKY
.,TRBJ2-7,TRBV19,ASGQITYEQY
TRBD1,TRBJ2-7,TRBV5-1,ASNPGQGSEQY
TRBD1,TRBJ1-2,TRBV20-1,SANARGLYGYT
.,TRBJ2-7,TRBV2,ASTKYPGQAGDEQY
TRBD1,TRBJ2-2,TRBV15,ATSRPRTGTTGELF
TRBD1,TRBJ1-4,TRBV7-9,ASSFGTVPNRKLF
.,TRBJ1-2,TRBV4-1,ASTDGGNYGYT
.,TRBJ1-1,TRBV29-1,SQTFGQSEAF
.,TRBJ1-1,TRBV2,ASSPGEAAKNTEAF
.,TRBJ2-7,TRBV10-2,ASSDSGTSTYEQY
.,TRBJ1-2,TRBV29-1,SAEWGNYGYT
.,TRBJ1-4,TRBV11-2,ASSPEPATATNEKLF
.,TRBJ1-3,TRBV12-3/TRBV12-4,ASSFLRSGNTIY
TRBD1,TRBJ1-2,TRBV4-3,ASSQGQGDLYGYT
.,TRBJ2-5,TRBV28,ASSPIQGTQY
.,TRBJ1-4,TRBV9,ASSAGANEKLF
.,TRBJ1-1,TRBV19,ASSISRQNTEAF
.,TRBJ1-6,TRBV30,AWSLGQGNNSPLH
.,TRBJ1-2,TRBV29-1,SVEDPRGIQLYGYT
TRBD1,TRBJ1-2,TRBV2,ASSSLTGVPREANYGYT
TRBD1,TRBJ1-2,TRBV20-1,SARDPGTANYGYT
TRBD1,TRBJ1-1,TRBV10-3,ANGTVNTEAF
TRBD1,TRBJ1-6,TRBV25-1,ASSDPGPGQDNSPLH
.,TRBJ1-5,TRBV9,ASPTGDQPQH
.,TRBJ1-2,TRBV24-1,ASSEGVNGYT
.,TRBJ2-5,TRBV15,ATSVPGGKETQY
TRBD1,TRBJ1-6,TRBV6-6,ASRKDRVAHSPLH
.,TRBJ1-1,TRBV20-1,SARKTGKNTEAF
.,TRBJ2-7,TRBV7-9,ASSLVAELDEQY
.,TRBJ1-1,TRBV10-2,ASTREGVTEAF
TRBD2,TRBJ2-7,TRBV7-3,ASSLRTSGRGEQY
.,TRBJ1-5,TRBV4-3,ASSQDLGDEQPQH
.,TRBJ2-7,TRBV11-2,ASSYRRVSYEQY
.,TRBJ1-4,TRBV2,ASSASLGWYEKLF
.,TRBJ1-1,TRBV6-6,ASTHDTNTEAF
.,TRBJ2-7,TRBV6-5,ASSLRVSYEQY
.,TRBJ1-2,TRBV29-1,SRDIEGFYGYT
.,TRBJ1-6,TRBV29-1,STLAGGSNSPLH
.,TRBJ2-7,TRBV28,ASSEGGAWEQY
TRBD2,TRBJ2-7,TRBV20-1,SASGLIAGRAYEQY
TRBD1,TRBJ1-6,TRBV25-1,AWGTGGDSPLH
TRBD1,TRBJ1-2,TRBV7-9,ASSLPMGTGDYGYT
.,TRBJ2-3,TRBV7-6,ASSLSWTSNTQY
.,TRBJ2-5,TRBV5-1,ASSLRTGGGETQY
.,TRBJ1-5,TRBV20-1,SAKMRGGGGNQPQH
.,TRBJ2-3,TRBV6-4,ASSYLGKVDTQY
.,TRBJ1-5,TRBV15,ATSRDGLDQPQH